The clone carrying this T cell receptor (beta chain) showed up just a few times. CDR1 and CDR2 (germline): MNHNY, SVGAGI (reference sequence). V was pared by 5 bases and J by 6 bases, with 14 bases of the junction left unmatched. CDR3 length: 16 residues. Here immunoSEQ multiplex PCR was the method, and the copy in TCRdb shows in-frame clones only, minus some. The sample yields roughly 250,000 clones, roughly 82% seen once. This sample was taken from a study of blood T cell repertoires in COVID-19. The chain couples TRBV6-6 to TRBJ2-3; 7 bases align to TRBD1. The sequencing sample was made of peripheral blood. The sequence came from a woman older than 75 with active or convalescent COVID-19. CDR3 amino acids: CASSRYRQGRRDTQYF. The CDR3 coding sequence is TGTGCCAGCAGTCGATACCGACAGGGCCGAAGGGATACGCAGTATTTT.